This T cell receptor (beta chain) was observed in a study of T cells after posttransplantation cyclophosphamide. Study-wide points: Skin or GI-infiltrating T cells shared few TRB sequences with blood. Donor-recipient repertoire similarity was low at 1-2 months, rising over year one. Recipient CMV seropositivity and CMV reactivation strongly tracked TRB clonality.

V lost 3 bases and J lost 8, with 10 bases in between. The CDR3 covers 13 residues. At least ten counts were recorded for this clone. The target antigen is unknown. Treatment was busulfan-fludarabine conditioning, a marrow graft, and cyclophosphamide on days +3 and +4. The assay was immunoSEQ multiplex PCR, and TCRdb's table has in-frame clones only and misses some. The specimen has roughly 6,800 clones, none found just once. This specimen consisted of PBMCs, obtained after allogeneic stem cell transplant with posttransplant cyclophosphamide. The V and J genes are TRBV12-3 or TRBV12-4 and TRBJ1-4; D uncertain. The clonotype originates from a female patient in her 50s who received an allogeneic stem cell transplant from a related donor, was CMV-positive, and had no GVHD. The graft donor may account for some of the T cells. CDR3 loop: CASSFQEPEKLFF. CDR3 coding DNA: TGTGCCAGCAGTTTCCAGGAACCCGAAAAACTGTTTTTT.